This entry is about one T cell receptor beta chain. The data were obtained in a study of blood T cell repertoires in COVID-19. Study as a whole: PBMCs, B-cell-depleted T cells, or T cells were the source of the cDNA or gDNA that made up the material.

All enrollees were about 18 to 89 years old and from about 25 US areas. Resolution of symptoms, clearance, or two negative PCRs was present in recovered Cohort 3 donors. Assay: immunoSEQ multiplex PCR; the TCRdb copy retains only in-frame clones and omits some. Of 250,000 or so clones listed, roughly four fifths are singletons. From germline, CDR1 is SGHNT and CDR2 YYREEE (reference sequence). The V segment lost 6 bases and the J segment 0 bases; nucleotides outside the gene matches: 5. This CDR3 is built from 14 residues. The specimen sequenced was PBMCs or T cells enriched from blood (not recorded which). The V call is TRBV5-4, the J call TRBJ1-1; 7 bases line up with TRBD1. The TCR comes from a man over 45 who had recovered from COVID-19. DNA for the CDR3: TGTGCCAGCACTCGGGGACAGATGAACACTGAAGCTTTCTTT. Residues: CASTRGQMNTEAFF. Complete variable domain (other parts from reference TRBV5-4 and TRBJ1-1): ETGVTQSPTHLIKTRGQQVTLRCSSQSGHNTVSWYQQALGQGPQFIFQYYREEENGRGNFPPRFSGLQFPNYSSELNVNALELDDSALYLCASTRGQMNTEAFFGQGTRLTVV.